This TCR beta chain was captured in a study of T cell responses to AZD1222 COVID-19 vaccine. Points from the study as a whole: Just six people given AZD1222 tested seropositive at baseline. Among vaccine-associated CD4 TCRs, coverage spanned spike, with dominance at 160-218 and 743-854. It was only after the peak T cell response that any repertoires were sampled. Donors in the cohort were predominantly white British and more often female, and clonal diversity was possibly underestimated.

Libraries were prepared by immunoSEQ multiplex PCR; TCRdb keeps only in-frame clonotypes and omits some of them. Among about 35,000 clones listed, 70% to 90% were seen once. Worth noting for this clone: Antigen specificity is unknown.

This receptor was obtained from an adult who received the AZD1222 COVID-19 vaccine. The sequencing here drew on peripheral blood, taken 28 days after the second AZD1222 dose.

This chain's CDR3 is CASSPTAGTGELFF. The CDR3 DNA follows: TGTGCCAGCTCACCAACAGCTGGAACCGGGGAGCTGTTTTTT. This chain links TRBV18 with TRBJ2-2; no reliable D call. V was shortened by 2 bases and J by 5 bases, with 9 bases between the two germline ends. This CDR3 contains 14 residues. CDR1 and CDR2 from the germline V gene are KGHSH and LQKENI.